The 10 T cell receptor beta chains below were found in one sample sequenced in a study of T cell responses to AZD1222 COVID-19 vaccine. Sequencing used immunoSEQ multiplex PCR; TCRdb keeps in-frame clones, though not all of them. The sample has about 150,000 clones; approximately 90% are singletons. This specimen was peripheral blood, taken 28 days after the second AZD1222 dose. These receptors originate from an adult who received the AZD1222 COVID-19 vaccine.

V and J are TRBV6-6 and TRBJ2-7, with D perhaps TRBD1 (6 bases). The germline V gene has CDR1 MNHNY and CDR2 SVGAGI (reference sequence). The CDR3 has 15 amino acids. V lost 3 bases, J lost 2 bases, and 14 bases lay in between. The CDR3 loop reads CASSYGQGNPYEQYF. In nucleotides, the CDR3 is TGTGCCAGCAGTTATGGGCAGGGGAATCCCTACGAGCAGTACTTC.

This chain joins TRBV6-6 and TRBJ2-1, with a tentative D call TRBD1 (5 bases). V dropped 6 bases and J dropped 6 bases, with 12 bases sitting between them. Per germline, CDR1 MNHNY and CDR2 SVGAGI (reference sequence). This CDR3 is 13 amino acids long. The CDR3 region is CASSPRVPNEQFF. CDR3 DNA sequence: TGTGCCAGCAGCCCCAGGGTCCCCAATGAGCAGTTCTTC.

V is TRBV3-1 (or the pseudogene TRBV3-2) and J is TRBJ2-7; maybe TRBD1 (7 bases). Looked up from germline, CDR1 is LGHDT and CDR2 is YNNKEL (reference sequence). This CDR3 has 15 residues. Deletions cut 5 bases from V and 0 bases from J, with 14 bases between. CDR3 nucleotide sequence: TGTGCCAGCAGCGGAGGGGGCAGGAGCTCCTACGAGCAGTACTTC. Encoded protein: CASSGGGRSSYEQYF.

The genes are TRBV5-4 and TRBJ2-1, with 15 positions matching TRBD2. V dropped 7 bases and J dropped 8; count of bases not matched to a gene: 7. Germline CDR1 and CDR2: SGHNT and YYREEE (reference sequence). The CDR3 sequence is 15 residues long. The CDR3: CASFGLAGGRDEQFF. The CDR3 region has the DNA TGTGCCAGCTTCGGACTAGCGGGGGGGCGGGATGAGCAGTTCTTC.

The chain joins TRBV7-6 to TRBJ2-2; D is unresolved. The V end lost 1 base, the J end lost 0 bases, and 6 bases lay between the germline ends. The CDR3 sequence is 15 residues long. Germline V gene sequence: CDR1 SGHVS, CDR2 FNYEAQ. CDR3 in DNA: TGTGCCAGCAGCTTAGGACCACCGAACACCGGGGAGCTGTTTTTT. Amino acid sequence: CASSLGPPNTGELFF.

V gene TRBV18 combines with J gene TRBJ2-5; TRBD2 matches 7 bases. Germline CDR1 KGHSH, CDR2 LQKENI. This CDR3 spans 14 amino acids. Trimming took 0 bases from V and 9 from J; bases not matched to a gene: 7. The CDR3, as DNA: TGTGCCAGCTCACCACCGAGCGGGGTGAGGGCCCAGTACTTC. Amino acid sequence: CASSPPSGVRAQYF.

The rearrangement uses TRBV2 and TRBJ2-7, with D possibly matching TRBD2 (5 bases). The CDR3 totals 16 residues. Deletions cut 7 bases from V and 0 bases from J, with 19 bases between. The germline V gene encodes CDR1 SNHLY and CDR2 FYNNEI. The DNA of the CDR3 is TGTGCCAGCACTCCCGAATGGGAGCGGAGCTCCTACGAGCAGTACTTC. Its protein is CASTPEWERSSYEQYF.

V and J are TRBV25-1 and TRBJ2-7; D call uncertain. CDR1 and CDR2 from the germline V gene are MGHDK and SYGVNS. The CDR3 loop spans 11 amino acids. Trimming took off 7 bases at V and 6 bases at J, with 10 bases between the two ends. Here the CDR3 reads CASTPSPEQYF. The CDR3 bases are TGTGCCAGCACTCCCTCTCCCGAGCAGTACTTC.

This clone was recorded only once. The genes are TRBV5-8 and TRBJ1-1; TRBD1 aligns across 8 bases. The ends lost 6 bases at V and 4 bases at J; junction bases unmatched: 8. The CDR3 extends over 14 amino acids. Germline V lookup: CDR1 SGHTS, CDR2 YDEGEE. CDR3 coding DNA: TGTGCCAGCAAACTAGACAGGGGACTCACTGAAGCTTTCTTT. Protein sequence: CASKLDRGLTEAFF.

The chain recombines TRBV19 with TRBJ2-1; 9 bases agree with TRBD1. Germline V CDR1 and CDR2: LNHDA, SQIVND (reference sequence). The CDR3 extends over 15 amino acids. V shed 6 bases, J shed 8 bases, and the junction held 11 bases outside the gene matches. CDR3 DNA: TGTGCCAGTAGCCCCACCCATACAGGGGGCTATGAGCAGTTCTTC. Protein product: CASSPTHTGGYEQFF.